The present T cell receptor (beta chain) was sequenced within a study of post-analysis software for immune sequencing data (dated by TCRdb to between 2014 and 2017). Some background on the complete study: Disease courses on record covered relapsing-remitting, secondary progressive and progressive-relapsing multiple sclerosis, though some patients had no subtype annotation. The multiple sclerosis patient repertoires were compared with more than 9 previously published healthy control repertoires from donors aged about 6 to 26 years. A subset of samples was prepared in parallel using single-end sample barcoding, then pooled and co-amplified after Illumina adapter ligation. The research as a whole found: Significantly higher frequencies in patients than in controls were found for five TRBV segments, including TRBV5-6, TRBV5-1 and TRBV20-1. Direct clustering with F measure revealed strong co-clustering of samples prepared in the same batch, which led to a batch-effect correction. Compared with controls, multiple sclerosis patients had significantly lower normalized Chao1 diversity, a finding suggesting substantial peripheral T-cell clonal expansion. The multiple sclerosis patient group was slightly younger than the control group.

The time point label here, explained by the study, means: second blood draw from one MS patient after hematopoietic stem cell transplantation. To demonstrate the VDJtools post-analysis software, TCR beta repertoires were profiled from the peripheral blood of about 13 young patients with multiple sclerosis. The multiple sclerosis patients were children and adolescents ranging in age from roughly 6 to 16 years. Sequences MNHEY (CDR1) and SMNVEV (CDR2) are obtained from the germline V gene (reference sequence). Reading from cysteine to phenylalanine, the CDR3 counts 16 amino acids. The CDR3 DNA has 48 bases and is translated from base 1. The junction shows trimming of 4 bases on V and 2 bases on J, and the gene matches do not reach 10 bases of it. The library was generated by PCR. The instrument was an Illumina HiSeq 2500. Unique molecular identifiers were incorporated into TCR beta cDNA libraries to reduce PCR and sequencing biases. Roughly 500,000 cDNA molecules were obtained per 1 to 10 million input T cells, so each molecule approximated one T cell. The same protocol used for the earlier healthy control dataset was applied to prepare and sequence the patient libraries. Samples belonging to the same batch were prepared together, multiplexed and sequenced on a shared HiSeq lane. The original methods were these. Raw barcoded reads were processed with MIGEC, discarding single-read molecular identifier groups before consensus assembly and CDR3 extraction. Clonotype tables were post-analysed with VDJtools, normalizing diversity by down-sampling all datasets to the smallest sample size. In repertoire overlap clustering, CDR3 amino acid sequences, but not nucleotide sequences, were matched to correct batch-related cross-sample contamination. The public reads were reanalyzed by TCRdb: fastp trimming at Q25, MiXCR alignment, in-frame beta chains only. One record per CDR3 amino acid sequence lists the most common genes and DNA. It is TCRdb's table, rather than the study itself, that gives the V and J calls and clone size. The sample data list around 150,000 distinct CDR3 sequences, and roughly 40% of these were observed just once. The ten largest clonotypes hold 25% to 35% of the sample.

The table lists this clonotype with a few counts. Its antigen target is currently unknown. Nothing much larger sits one base from this clone, and base qualities are not available. The V gene is TRBV27 and the J gene is TRBJ1-2; TRBD1 fits 7 bases in the junction. The receptor comes from a girl aged 10-17 years with multiple sclerosis. Donor details come from another sample of the same person, matched by shared clones. The sample consisted of blood, taken after autologous hematopoietic stem cell transplantation. CDR3 protein: CASSSSAPGQNYGYTF. At the DNA level, the sequence is TGTGCCAGCAGTTCCAGCGCCCCGGGACAGAACTATGGCTACACCTTC.